The present T cell receptor beta chain was sequenced within a study of cytomegalovirus exposure and HLA in healthy donors. Broader study findings: The study recorded 164 TCR beta chains that were cytomegalovirus-associated. The majority of TCR sequences were rare, yet some public TCRs appeared in many donors.

The length of the CDR3 is 14 residues. V shed 0 bases and J 5 bases; nucleotides not matched to a gene: 0. CDR1 SGDLS and CDR2 YYNGEE come from the germline V gene. About this clone: Its target is unknown.

60 Vbeta and 13 Jbeta primers were used in PCR. Assay: immunoSEQ multiplex PCR; the TCRdb copy retains only in-frame clones and omits some. The sample lists 24,000 or so clones; about four fifths were seen once. This receptor was obtained from a male donor in good health and CMV-seronegative. Sequencing used PBMCs. The chain links TRBV9 to TRBJ2-1; TRBD2 agrees at 9 bases. CDR3 sequence (DNA): TGTGCCAGCAGCGTAGGACTAGCGGACAATGAGCAGTTCTTC. Amino acids: CASSVGLADNEQFF.